A selection of T cell receptor beta chains follows, all from one sample in a study of T cells after yellow fever vaccination. TCRdb reprocessed the 5' RACE reads with MiXCR, giving one entry per CDR3 protein. The sample holds roughly 180,000 distinct CDR3 sequences, approximately 6.2% seen once. The sample here was CD4+ T cells sorted from PBMCs, taken on the day of the first yellow fever vaccination. The receptors come from a man between 18 and 35 years old who received the YFV17D yellow fever vaccine. CDR3s leave out the opening cysteine and the closing phenylalanine or tryptophan. The D gene is left open where the match is weak. Expanded clones are given a class, and other clones once, few, many or no size at all.

j_gene | d_gene | abundance | v_gene | CDR3aa
TRBJ2-1 | . | many | TRBV7-3 | ASSLKGRGTYNEQF
TRBJ2-1 | . | . | TRBV30 | AWSEPGQQF
TRBJ2-5 | TRBD2 | few | TRBV20-1 | SARKSEALAIGKTQY
TRBJ1-1 | . | few | TRBV7-8 | ASSPSGGKAF
TRBJ2-3 | . | few | TRBV4-2 | ASSQETSDTDTQY
TRBJ2-2 | . | many | TRBV12-3/TRBV12-4 | ASSFLGVLSGELF
TRBJ2-3 | . | many | TRBV6-2/TRBV6-3 | ASSYSPSSDTQY
TRBJ1-5 | . | many | TRBV18 | ASSPESNQPQH
TRBJ2-3 | . | many | TRBV6-1 | ASGWDLYTDTQY
TRBJ1-1 | . | few | TRBV11-2 | ASSAQGLEAF
TRBJ2-2 | TRBD2 | many | TRBV11-2 | ASRSGLGYANTGELF
TRBJ1-6 | . | . | TRBV20-1 | SARTGSNSPLH
TRBJ1-3 | . | . | TRBV30 | AWSVVGNTIY
TRBJ1-1 | . | many | TRBV29-1 | SAQKGQVNTEAF
TRBJ2-1 | . | many | TRBV5-1 | ASSRFSLNEQF
TRBJ2-2 | . | many | TRBV4-3 | ASSPTGVTGELF
TRBJ1-4 | . | many | TRBV4-1 | ASSQTRAEGEKLF
TRBJ2-2 | . | many | TRBV4-1 | ASSQDWLADTGELF
. | . | . | TRBV2 | ASSGVSGETQF
TRBJ2-2 | . | . | TRBV7-2 | ASSLVAGNTGELF
TRBJ2-3 | TRBD2 | many | TRBV7-2 | ASTPSAGGSTDTQY
TRBJ1-3 | . | . | TRBV6-1 | ASSDTAPISGNTIY
TRBJ2-1 | TRBD1 | many | TRBV11-1 | ASSLGQGNHNEQF
TRBJ1-3 | . | . | TRBV4-2 | ASSQDHSQGSSGNTIY
TRBJ2-1 | TRBD2 | . | TRBV5-1 | ASSQGLAGPNEQF
TRBJ2-5 | TRBD2 | few | TRBV4-2 | ASRMVSGRGAQETQY
TRBJ2-3 | TRBD2 | . | TRBV7-2 | ASSLAAAGGADTQY
TRBJ1-4 | TRBD1 | few | TRBV9 | ASSPRGAPGEKLF
TRBJ1-5 | . | few | TRBV20-1 | SANDPGGDQPQH
TRBJ1-2 | . | many | TRBV20-1 | SARDPGAGYT
TRBJ2-1 | TRBD1 | few | TRBV7-3 | ASSLNRGSYNEQF
TRBJ1-4 | TRBD1 | many | TRBV5-1 | ASSGLTGGNEKLF
TRBJ1-4 | . | many | TRBV5-1 | ASSPLGRGEKLF
TRBJ2-3 | TRBD2 | . | TRBV3-1 | ASSARSGTSGGDTQY
TRBJ2-4 | TRBD1 | . | TRBV7-8 | ASSLAAGTAEY
TRBJ2-2 | . | many | TRBV19 | ASSIAKGNTGELF
TRBJ2-5 | . | . | TRBV10-3 | AISVEPQETQY
TRBJ2-7 | . | . | TRBV6-2/TRBV6-3 | ASRGRSYEQY
TRBJ1-5 | . | many | TRBV6-2/TRBV6-3 | ASSSQSIQIEPQH
TRBJ2-3 | . | . | TRBV7-2 | ASSLLKTGGSTDTQY
TRBJ2-1 | TRBD2 | many | TRBV7-8 | ASSHTTSGGISYNEQF
TRBJ2-2 | . | many | TRBV7-3 | ASSPFGQLNTGELF
TRBJ2-5 | TRBD2 | . | TRBV9 | ASGRGGSETQY
TRBJ2-4 | TRBD2 | many | TRBV24-1 | ATTPPRGGAKNIQY
TRBJ1-4 | TRBD1 | . | TRBV14 | ASSQGRDRRLEKLF
TRBJ1-2 | TRBD1 | many | TRBV7-2 | ASSADRGYGYT
TRBJ1-1 | . | many | TRBV11-3 | ASSSGGPNTEAF
TRBJ1-3 | . | many | TRBV4-3 | ASSRLRTGGNTIY
TRBJ2-3 | . | many | TRBV7-2 | ASSPQRDTQY
TRBJ1-1 | . | . | TRBV6-5 | ASSYSIAPAMNTEAF
TRBJ2-1 | . | few | TRBV27 | ATTRSTMGHEQF
TRBJ1-1 | . | . | TRBV20-1 | SARKQGAVTEAF
TRBJ2-3 | . | . | TRBV11-2 | ASSSTPWRTDTQY
TRBJ2-3 | TRBD1 | few | TRBV29-1 | SVRDRGPDTQY
TRBJ1-2 | . | few | TRBV4-2 | ASSQVDYGYT